The TCR beta chain under discussion was sequenced for a study of blood T cell repertoires in COVID-19. Study-level information: From the United States, Italy and Spain came samples of acute and convalescent COVID-19. The analysed material was cDNA or gDNA that came from T cells, B-cell-depleted T cells, or PBMCs.

With 4 bases clipped from V and 5 bases from J, the junction kept 12 bases outside the gene matches. The V gene's germline CDR1 is KGHSH and CDR2 LQKENI. This CDR3 is 16 amino acids long. Profiled with immunoSEQ multiplex PCR; TCRdb holds only in-frame clones, not every one. The data show 200,000 to 300,000 clones, 75% to 85% seen once. The rearrangement links TRBV18 to TRBJ2-7; 9 bases are shared with TRBD1. This receptor was obtained from a human donor in a cohort sampled during active COVID-19. Specimen: peripheral blood. CDR3 loop: CASSLLPGQGFHEQYF. Here the CDR3 DNA reads TGTGCCAGCTCACTTTTGCCGGGACAGGGCTTCCACGAGCAGTACTTC.